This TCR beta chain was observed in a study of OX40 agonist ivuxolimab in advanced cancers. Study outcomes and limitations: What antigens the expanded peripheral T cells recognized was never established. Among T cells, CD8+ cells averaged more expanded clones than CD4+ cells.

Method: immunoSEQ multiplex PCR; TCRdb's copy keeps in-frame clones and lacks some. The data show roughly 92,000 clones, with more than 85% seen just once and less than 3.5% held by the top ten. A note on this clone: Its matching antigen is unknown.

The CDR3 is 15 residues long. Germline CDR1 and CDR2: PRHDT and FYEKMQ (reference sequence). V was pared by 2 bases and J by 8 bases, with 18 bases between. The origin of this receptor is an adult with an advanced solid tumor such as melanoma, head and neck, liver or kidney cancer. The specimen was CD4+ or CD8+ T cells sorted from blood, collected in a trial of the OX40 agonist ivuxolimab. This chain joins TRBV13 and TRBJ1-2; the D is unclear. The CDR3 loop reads CASSLNRPGGLGYTF. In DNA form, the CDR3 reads TGTGCCAGCAGCTTAAATCGCCCGGGTGGGCTCGGCTACACCTTC. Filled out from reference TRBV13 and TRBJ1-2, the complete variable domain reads AAGVIQSPRHLIKEKRETATLKCYPIPRHDTVYWYQQGPGQDPQFLISFYEKMQSDKGSIPDRFSAQQFSDYHSELNMSSLELGDSALYFCASSLNRPGGLGYTFGSGTRLTVV.